This TCR beta chain came from a study of blood T cell repertoires in COVID-19. Looking at the study overall: Both acute and convalescent COVID-19 samples were obtained from the United States, Italy and Spain. PBMCs, B-cell-depleted T cells, or T cells provided the cDNA or gDNA that made up the material.

V shed 3 bases and J shed 7 bases, with 15 bases lying between them. The CDR3 contains 14 residues. The germline gives CDR1 MNHEY, CDR2 SVGAGI. Methods used by the authors: Estimation of nucleated cell counts was performed using reference gene primer amplification. This table comes from immunoSEQ multiplex PCR, and its TCRdb copy is limited to in-frame clones, with some not included. The V and J calls and clone size are taken from that table; D and trimming were inferred from the DNA. The sample holds approximately 210,000 clones; roughly 85% are singletons and the top ten take 2% to 3%. The chain uses TRBV6-5 and TRBJ1-2; D might be TRBD1 (5 bases). Source material: peripheral blood. This TCR came from a woman in her 70s with active or convalescent COVID-19. CDR3 in amino acids: CASSYGGLGGGYTF. The CDR3 DNA sequence: TGTGCCAGCAGTTATGGGGGTCTGGGGGGTGGCTACACCTTC.